This TCR beta chain originates from a study of identical twins (dated by TCRdb to the mid-2010s). About the full investigation: To test whether fetal clonotypes persist, this study deep-sequenced TCR alpha and beta repertoires from monozygotic twins, from unrelated adults of various ages, and from cord blood. To rule out contamination, the twin experiments were replicated at different times with different library preparation protocols. Overall results and qualifications from the work: Compared with coincidental sharing between unrelated individuals, out-of-frame TCR alpha sequences shared between twins had an excess of sequences with low generation probability. In beta out-of-frame sequences, excess twin sharing was weaker, because having fewer shared sequences lowered the signal-to-noise ratio. Invariant T cells such as MAIT and iNKT could partly confound zero-insertion analyses, though diverse VJ usage argued against this for most clonotypes. In monozygotic twins, out-of-frame TCR alpha sharing was systematically underestimated by recombination models, although the models agreed with sharing between unrelated individuals. Abundant cord blood beta clonotypes carried fewer insertions; young adult naive repertoires showed a weaker similar trend, while memory repertoires showed none. Because the same donors could not be followed over many years, the conclusions depended on cross-sectional statistical analysis.

Every donor in the study was a healthy Caucasian. The twin cohort comprised three pairs of female monozygotic twins, all aged about 18 to 29 years. Peripheral blood mononuclear cells were used as the source from which RNA for TCR libraries was isolated. The germline V gene yields SGHVS for CDR1 and FQNEAQ for CDR2. The CDR3 starts with the cysteine, ends with the phenylalanine, and has 14 residues. The only DNA kept is the CDR3, 42 bases in frame from the first base. Trimming costs V 11 bases and J 0 bases, and their ends lie 13 bases apart. The library was produced with 5' RACE. The data were produced on an Illumina HiSeq 2000. A universal primer binding site was introduced by template switching, and a unique molecular identifier was present in the final cDNA, enabling accurate counting of TCR cDNA molecules. Specific primers in the conserved constant-segment region were used to synthesize first-strand cDNA for the TCR alpha and beta chains. Each cDNA library was double barcoded, with a SMART-Mk sample barcode plus Illumina barcodes, to control for contamination. Two successive PCR steps introduced TruSeq adapter sequences along with Illumina sample barcodes. The TCR alpha and beta cDNA libraries were sequenced on the Illumina HiSeq platform using custom primers. The authors' analysis ran thus. MiGEC was used to process raw reads and extract unique molecular identifiers, and MiXCR was used to find CDR3 positions. Recombination models were inferred per individual with the repgenHMM and IGoR tools using an EM algorithm. The analysis of shared clonotypes was done with the tcR package in R, with sharing normalized by the product of cloneset sizes. To study raw recombination without the effects of thymic and clonal selection, out-of-frame nonproductive sequences were analyzed. TCRdb ran its own pipeline on the public reads, namely fastp trimming at Q25 and MiXCR clone calling, and kept in-frame beta chains. Each entry merges the rows of one CDR3 protein and shows their most common DNA and genes. The V and J calls reflect TCRdb's pipeline rather than the authors' work. Present in this sample are 450,000 to 650,000 distinct CDR3 sequences, roughly 9.9% of which were seen just once. The ten most abundant clones make up approximately 3% of the sample.

This clonotype was picked up a small number of times. The antigen this receptor binds is unknown. No base quality values were provided; no much bigger clone lies one nucleotide off. These data also formed part of another study, on yellow fever vaccine responses in identical twins. The second study, in turn, reports: The authors reported that the T cell response to vaccination in identical twins appeared partly convergent and partly personalized. Focusing on identical twins, the study followed the T cell clones that responded to the vaccine, and did so with precision.

This receptor was identified in a woman in her late teens or twenties in good health. Sequencing was done on a sample of PBMCs. The chain links TRBV7-8 with TRBJ2-2, with the D assignment possibly TRBD1 or TRBD2, given 6 matching bases for each. For the CDR3, the sequence is CAGGRGPNTGELFF. The base sequence is TGTGCCGGGGGACGGGGGCCGAACACCGGGGAGCTGTTTTTT.